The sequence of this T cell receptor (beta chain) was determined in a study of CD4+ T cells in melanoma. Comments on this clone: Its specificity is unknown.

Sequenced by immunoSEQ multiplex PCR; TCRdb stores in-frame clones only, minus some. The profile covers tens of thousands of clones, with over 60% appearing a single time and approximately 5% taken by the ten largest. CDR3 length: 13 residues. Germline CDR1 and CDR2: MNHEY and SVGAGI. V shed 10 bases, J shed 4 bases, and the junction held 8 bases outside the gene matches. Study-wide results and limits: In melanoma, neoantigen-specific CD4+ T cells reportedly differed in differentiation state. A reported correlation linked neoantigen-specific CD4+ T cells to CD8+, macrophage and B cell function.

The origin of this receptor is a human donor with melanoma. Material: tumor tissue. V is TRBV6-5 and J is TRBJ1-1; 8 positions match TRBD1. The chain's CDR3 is CATTGGGVTEAFF. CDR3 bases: TGTGCCACTACAGGGGGAGGTGTCACTGAAGCTTTCTTT.